This T cell receptor beta chain is drawn from a study of T cell responses to AZD1222 COVID-19 vaccine. Background on the study: Second-dose intervals of approximately 4 or approximately 12 weeks were pooled.

Broader study findings: The breadth and depth of Spike-specific TCRs increased once two AZD1222 doses had been given. Repertoire collection took place solely once the T cell response had peaked. Baseline serology detected seropositivity in only six AZD1222 recipients.

Trimming took 3 bases from V and 2 from J, leaving 18 bases between them. Germline V CDR1 and CDR2: KGHSH, LQKENI. The CDR3 is made up of 17 amino acids. Some clones are missing from TCRdb's copy, which holds only in-frame ones; the method was immunoSEQ multiplex PCR. The sample consists of about 35,000 clones, roughly 90% of them appearing once. A word on this clone: Its antigen is unidentified.

This TCR was recovered from an adult in good health. Material: peripheral blood, obtained on day 0 of AZD1222 vaccination. The genes are TRBV18 and TRBJ2-3; D might be TRBD2 (5 bases). In nucleotides, the CDR3 is TGTGCCAGCTCACCTTTCTCATCACTAGGTACCACAGATACGCAGTATTTT. It specifies CASSPFSSLGTTDTQYF.